The clone carrying this T cell receptor (beta chain) was counted many times. Its target is not known. Amplification of TCR beta CDR3 regions used RNA as the template. TCR CDR3 regions were first amplified by RT-PCR with HTBI primers. In TCRdb, the multiplex PCR reads were re-called with MiXCR into one record per CDR3 protein. The sample lists some 550,000 distinct CDR3 sequences, less than 25% occurring once. This sample stems from a study of T cells in Graves' hyperthyroidism and ophthalmopathy. Study-wide results and limits: Ophthalmopathy onset followed model prediction by a median approximately six months. Ophthalmopathy and stable hyperthyroidism were separated by a 13 V-J model.

Hyperthyroidism, newly diagnosed and lasting under 2 months, affected patients aged 18 to 65. Germline V lookup: CDR1 SGHVS, CDR2 FQNEAQ. Trimming cost V 2 bases and J 5 bases, with 6 bases left between them. This CDR3 has 12 amino acids. V is TRBV7-8 and J is TRBJ1-1; unclear D gene. The sample consisted of blood. The clonotype comes from a man between 18 and 35 years old with Graves' hyperthyroidism. This CDR3 is CASSLFTTEAFF. CDR3 coding DNA: TGTGCCAGCAGCTTATTCACAACTGAAGCTTTCTTT.